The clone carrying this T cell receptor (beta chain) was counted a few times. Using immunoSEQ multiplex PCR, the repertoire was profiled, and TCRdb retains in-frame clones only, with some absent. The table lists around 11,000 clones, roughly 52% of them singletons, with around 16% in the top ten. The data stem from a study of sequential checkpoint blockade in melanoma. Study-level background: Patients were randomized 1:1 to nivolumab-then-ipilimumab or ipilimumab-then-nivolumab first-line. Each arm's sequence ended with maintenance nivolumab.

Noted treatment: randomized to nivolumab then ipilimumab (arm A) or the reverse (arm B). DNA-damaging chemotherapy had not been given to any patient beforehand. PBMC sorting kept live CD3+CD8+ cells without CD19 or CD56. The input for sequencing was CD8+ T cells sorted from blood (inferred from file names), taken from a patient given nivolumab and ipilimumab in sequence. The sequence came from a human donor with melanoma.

CDR3 amino acids: CASSLVPAGNTIYF. CDR3 in DNA: TGTGCCAGCAGCTTAGTTCCGGCTGGAAACACCATATATTTT. The gene calls are TRBV7-2 and TRBJ1-3; no firm D call. The CDR3 runs to 14 residues. The germline CDR1 and CDR2 sequences are SGHTA and FQGNSA. Trimming took 1 base from V and 2 from J, leaving 6 bases between them.